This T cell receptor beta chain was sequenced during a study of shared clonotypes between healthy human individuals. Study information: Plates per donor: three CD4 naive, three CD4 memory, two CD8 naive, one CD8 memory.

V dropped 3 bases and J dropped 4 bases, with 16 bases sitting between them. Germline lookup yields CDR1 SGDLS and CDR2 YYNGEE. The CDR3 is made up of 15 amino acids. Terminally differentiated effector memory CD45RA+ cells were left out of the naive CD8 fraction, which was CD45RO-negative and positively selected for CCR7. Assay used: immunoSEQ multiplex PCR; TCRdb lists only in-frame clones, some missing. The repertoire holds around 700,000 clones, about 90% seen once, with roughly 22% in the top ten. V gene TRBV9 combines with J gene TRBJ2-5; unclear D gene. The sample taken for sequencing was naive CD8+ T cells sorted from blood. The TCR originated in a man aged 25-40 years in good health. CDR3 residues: CASSGPGATPETQYF. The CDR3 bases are TGTGCCAGCAGCGGACCCGGCGCGACACCAGAGACCCAGTACTTC.